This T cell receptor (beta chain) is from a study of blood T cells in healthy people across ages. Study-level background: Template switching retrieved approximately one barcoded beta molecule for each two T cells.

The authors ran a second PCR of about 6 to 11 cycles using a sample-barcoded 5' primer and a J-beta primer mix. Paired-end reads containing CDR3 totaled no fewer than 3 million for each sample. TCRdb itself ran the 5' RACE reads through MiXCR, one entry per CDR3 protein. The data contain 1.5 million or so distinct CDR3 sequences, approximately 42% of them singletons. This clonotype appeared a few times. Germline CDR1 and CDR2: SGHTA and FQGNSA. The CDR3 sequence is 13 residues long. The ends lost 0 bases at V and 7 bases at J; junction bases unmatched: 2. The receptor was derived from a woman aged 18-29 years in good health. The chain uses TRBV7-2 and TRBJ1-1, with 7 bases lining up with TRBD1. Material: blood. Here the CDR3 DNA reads TGTGCCAGCAGCTTAGCAGGGGGCTTTGAAGCTTTCTTT. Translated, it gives CASSLAGGFEAFF.